This TCR beta chain appears in the sequencing data of a study of cytomegalovirus exposure and HLA in healthy donors. At the level of the study: In terms of ancestry, the Caucasian-associated cluster contained about 81% of the roughly 400 genotyped donors. General study points: Whilst most TCR sequences proved rare, a subset of public TCRs occurred across many donors. Another analysis was done later, and it associated approximately 15,000 TCR beta sequences with HLA alleles at 0.05 false discovery rate. Sequencing had likely introduced a cluster of highly shared sequence variants as an artifact.

This clone showed up just a few times. Its specificity is not known. Primers for the PCR totalled 60 Vbeta and 13 Jbeta. Measured with immunoSEQ multiplex PCR; TCRdb has only the in-frame clones, and not every one. The sample shows approximately 220,000 clones, about 80% of them seen only once. The TCR sequence derives from a man aged 35 to 55 in good health and CMV-seronegative. Input material: PBMCs.

The CDR3 DNA reads as TGTGCCAGCAGTCTTAGCGGGAGGGTGAACACCGGGGAGCTGTTTTTT. This sequence encodes CASSLSGRVNTGELFF. The chain carries TRBV7-2 and TRBJ2-2, with 11 nucleotides matching TRBD2. The trim removed 6 bases at V and 1 base at J, leaving 4 bases unmatched. Germline V CDR1 and CDR2: SGHTA, FQGNSA. This CDR3 contains 16 residues. Variable domain in full (rest from reference TRBV7-2 and TRBJ2-2): GAGVSQSPSNKVTEKGKDVELRCDPISGHTALYWYRQSLGQGLEFLIYFQGNSAPDKSGLPSDRFSAERTGGSVSTLTIQRTQQEDSAVYLCASSLSGRVNTGELFFGEGSRLTVL.